This paragraph covers one T cell receptor (beta chain) sequence. Its specificity is not known. This entry belongs to a study of beta chain features in type 1 diabetes. Study summary: Examination spanned about 99 million sorted cells from all samples. Whole-study results and caveats: Shortening that was moderate but significant affected the TCRB CDR3s of Type 1 diabetes patients in all four CD4+ subsets. Type 1 diabetes patients showed fewer insertions and more deletions at VDJ junctions. Highly expressing activated T cells could be over-counted with a cDNA template. Equally in patients and controls, PCR might preferentially amplify shorter templates.

Investigators reverse transcribed all isolated RNA, so they sequenced expressed TCRB transcripts. The repertoire was sequenced with immunoSEQ multiplex PCR; TCRdb's copy has only in-frame clones and lacks some. The table lists about 160,000 clones, roughly 60% of them singletons, with approximately 0.089% in the top ten. Germline lookup yields CDR1 SNHLY and CDR2 FYNNEI. The junction had 5 bases not matched to a gene; V was cut back by 5 bases and J by 7 bases. The CDR3 has 13 amino acids. The clonotype originates from a man aged 25 to 40 with type 1 diabetes. This chain connects TRBV2 to TRBJ1-5; 7 bases match TRBD1. Sample: naive CD4+ T cells from blood. The CDR3 sequence is CASSQGERQPQHF. The DNA for the CDR3 is TGTGCCAGCAGTCAGGGGGAAAGACAGCCCCAGCATTTT.